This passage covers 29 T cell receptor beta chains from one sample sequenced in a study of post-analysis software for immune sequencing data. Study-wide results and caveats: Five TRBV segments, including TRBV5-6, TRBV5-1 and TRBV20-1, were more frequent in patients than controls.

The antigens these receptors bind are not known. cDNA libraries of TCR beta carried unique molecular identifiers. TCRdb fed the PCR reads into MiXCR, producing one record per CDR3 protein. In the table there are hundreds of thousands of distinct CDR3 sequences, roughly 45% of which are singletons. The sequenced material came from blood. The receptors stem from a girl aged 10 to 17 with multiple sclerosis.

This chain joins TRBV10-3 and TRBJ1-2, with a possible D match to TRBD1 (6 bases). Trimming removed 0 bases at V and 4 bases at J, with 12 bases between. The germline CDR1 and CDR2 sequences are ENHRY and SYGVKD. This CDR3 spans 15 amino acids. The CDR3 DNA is TGTGCCATCAGTGAGTCGAACAGGGCCCTCTATGGCTACACCTTC. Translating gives CAISESNRALYGYTF.

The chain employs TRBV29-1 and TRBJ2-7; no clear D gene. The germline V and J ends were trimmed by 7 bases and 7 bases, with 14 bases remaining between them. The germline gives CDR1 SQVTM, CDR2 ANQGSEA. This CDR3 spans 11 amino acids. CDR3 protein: CSASRAEEQYF. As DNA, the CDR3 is TGCAGCGCGAGTCGAGCTGAGGAGCAGTACTTC.

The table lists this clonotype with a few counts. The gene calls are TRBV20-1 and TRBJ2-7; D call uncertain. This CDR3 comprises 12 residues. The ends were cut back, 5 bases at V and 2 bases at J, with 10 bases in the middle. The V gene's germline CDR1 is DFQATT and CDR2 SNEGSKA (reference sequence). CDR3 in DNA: TGCAGTGCTGGGCTAGAGACCTACGAGCAGTACTTC. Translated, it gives CSAGLETYEQYF.

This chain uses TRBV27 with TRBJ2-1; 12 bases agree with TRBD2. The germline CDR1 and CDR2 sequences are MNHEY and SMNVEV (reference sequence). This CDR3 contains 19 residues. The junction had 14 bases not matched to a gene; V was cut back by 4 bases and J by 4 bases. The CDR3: CASSSIYADLAGGYNEQFF. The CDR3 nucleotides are TGTGCCAGCAGTTCCATATATGCGGATCTAGCGGGAGGGTACAATGAGCAGTTCTTC.

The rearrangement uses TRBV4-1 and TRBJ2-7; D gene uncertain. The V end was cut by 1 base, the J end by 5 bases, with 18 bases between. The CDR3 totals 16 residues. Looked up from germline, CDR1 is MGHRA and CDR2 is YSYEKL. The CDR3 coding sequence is TGCGCCAGCAGCCAAGGAGAAACGGCCCTGGCGGACGAGCAGTACTTC. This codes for CASSQGETALADEQYF.

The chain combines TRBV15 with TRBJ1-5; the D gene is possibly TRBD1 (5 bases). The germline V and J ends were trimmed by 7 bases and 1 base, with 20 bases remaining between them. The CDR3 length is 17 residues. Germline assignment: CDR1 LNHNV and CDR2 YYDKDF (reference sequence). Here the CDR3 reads CATMLKGESKSNQPQHF. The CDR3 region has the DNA TGTGCCACCATGTTAAAAGGGGAATCAAAAAGCAATCAGCCCCAGCATTTT.

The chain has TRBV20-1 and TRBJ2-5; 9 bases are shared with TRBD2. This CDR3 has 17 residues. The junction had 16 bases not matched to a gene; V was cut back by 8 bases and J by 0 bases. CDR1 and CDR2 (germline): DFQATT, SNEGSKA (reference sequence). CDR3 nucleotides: TGCAGTACAAAGATACTAGCGGGCCACGCCAACCAAGAGACCCAGTACTTC. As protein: CSTKILAGHANQETQYF.

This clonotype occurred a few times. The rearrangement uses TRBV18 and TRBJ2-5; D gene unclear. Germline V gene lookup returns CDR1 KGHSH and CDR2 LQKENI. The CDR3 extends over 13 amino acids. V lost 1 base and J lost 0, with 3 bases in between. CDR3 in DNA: TGTGCCAGCTCACCACGTAACCAAGAGACCCAGTACTTC. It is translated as CASSPRNQETQYF.

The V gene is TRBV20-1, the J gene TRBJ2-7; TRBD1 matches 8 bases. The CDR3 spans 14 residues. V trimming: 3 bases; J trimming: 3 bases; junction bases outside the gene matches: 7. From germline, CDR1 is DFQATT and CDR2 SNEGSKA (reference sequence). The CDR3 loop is CSASFFGQGYEQYF. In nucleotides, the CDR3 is TGCAGTGCTAGTTTTTTCGGACAGGGCTACGAGCAGTACTTC.

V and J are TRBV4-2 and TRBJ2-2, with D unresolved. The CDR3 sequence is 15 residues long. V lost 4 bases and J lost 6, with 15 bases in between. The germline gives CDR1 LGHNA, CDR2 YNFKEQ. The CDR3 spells CASSLLNREAGELFF. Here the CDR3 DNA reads TGTGCCAGCAGCCTTTTGAATCGAGAGGCCGGGGAGCTGTTTTTT.

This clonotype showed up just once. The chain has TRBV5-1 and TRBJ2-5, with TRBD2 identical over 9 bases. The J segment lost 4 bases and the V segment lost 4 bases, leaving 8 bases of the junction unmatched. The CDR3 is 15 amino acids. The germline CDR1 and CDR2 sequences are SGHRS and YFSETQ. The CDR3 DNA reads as TGCGCCAGCAGCCCGATAGCGGGGGTGGGAGAGACCCAGTACTTC. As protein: CASSPIAGVGETQYF.

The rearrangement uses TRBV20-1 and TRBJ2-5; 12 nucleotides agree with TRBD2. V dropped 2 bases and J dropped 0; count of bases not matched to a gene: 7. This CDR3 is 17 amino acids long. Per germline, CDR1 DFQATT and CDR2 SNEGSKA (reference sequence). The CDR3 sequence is CSARSPGLAGYQETQYF. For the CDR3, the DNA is TGCAGTGCTAGATCTCCCGGACTAGCGGGATACCAAGAGACCCAGTACTTC.

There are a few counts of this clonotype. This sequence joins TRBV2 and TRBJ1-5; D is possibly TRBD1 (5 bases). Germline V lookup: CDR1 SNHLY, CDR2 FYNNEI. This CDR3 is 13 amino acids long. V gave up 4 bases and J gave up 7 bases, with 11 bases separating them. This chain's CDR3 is CASSGQGRQPQHF. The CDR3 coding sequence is TGTGCCAGCAGTGGGCAGGGCAGACAGCCCCAGCATTTT.

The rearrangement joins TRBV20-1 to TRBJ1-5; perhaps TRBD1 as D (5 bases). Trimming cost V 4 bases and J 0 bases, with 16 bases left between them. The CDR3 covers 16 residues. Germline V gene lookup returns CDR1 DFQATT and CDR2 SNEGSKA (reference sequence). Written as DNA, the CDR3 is TGCAGTGCTATCCGCAACGGGGACTATAGCAATCAGCCCCAGCATTTT. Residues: CSAIRNGDYSNQPQHF.

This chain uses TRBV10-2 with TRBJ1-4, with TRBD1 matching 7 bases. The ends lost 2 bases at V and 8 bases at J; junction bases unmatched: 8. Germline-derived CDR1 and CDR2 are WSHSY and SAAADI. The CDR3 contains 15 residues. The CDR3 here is CASSEPAGGMEKLFF. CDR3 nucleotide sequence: TGCGCCAGCAGTGAGCCAGCAGGGGGGATGGAAAAACTGTTTTTT.

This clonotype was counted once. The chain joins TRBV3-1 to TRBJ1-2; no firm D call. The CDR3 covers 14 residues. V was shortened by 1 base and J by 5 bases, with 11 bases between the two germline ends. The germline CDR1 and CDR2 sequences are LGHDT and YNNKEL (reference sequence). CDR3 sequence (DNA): TGTGCCAGCAGCCAAGGGCCTCAACCGTATGGCTACACCTTC. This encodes CASSQGPQPYGYTF.

The CDR3 bases are TGCAGCGTGGGGACGGGTATTATCGGAGTGATGAACACTGAAGCTTTCTTT. It specifies CSVGTGIIGVMNTEAFF. The V gene is TRBV29-1, the J gene TRBJ1-1; TRBD1 is a possible D gene (5 bases). The CDR3 is 17 amino acids. In germline, CDR1 is SQVTM, CDR2 ANQGSEA. Trimming removed 6 bases from V and 0 bases from J, with 23 bases in between.

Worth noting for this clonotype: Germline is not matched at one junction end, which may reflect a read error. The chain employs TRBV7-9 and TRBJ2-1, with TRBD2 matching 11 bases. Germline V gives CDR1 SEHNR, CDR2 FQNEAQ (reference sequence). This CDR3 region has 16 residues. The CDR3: CASSSLGLAGYNGQFF. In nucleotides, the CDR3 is TGTGCCAGCAGCTCCTTAGGACTAGCGGGTTACAATGGGCAGTTCTTC.

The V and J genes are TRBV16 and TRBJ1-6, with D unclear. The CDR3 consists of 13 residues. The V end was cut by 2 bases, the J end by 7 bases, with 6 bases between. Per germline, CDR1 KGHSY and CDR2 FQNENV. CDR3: CASSQRSNSPLHF. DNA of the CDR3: TGTGCCAGCAGCCAACGAAGCAATTCACCCCTCCACTTT. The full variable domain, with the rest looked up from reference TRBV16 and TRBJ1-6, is GEEVAQTPKHLVRGEGQKAKLYCAPIKGHSYVFWYQQVLKNEFKFLISFQNENVFDETGMPKERFSAKCLPNSPCSLEIQATKLEDSAVYFCASSQRSNSPLHFGNGTRLTVT.

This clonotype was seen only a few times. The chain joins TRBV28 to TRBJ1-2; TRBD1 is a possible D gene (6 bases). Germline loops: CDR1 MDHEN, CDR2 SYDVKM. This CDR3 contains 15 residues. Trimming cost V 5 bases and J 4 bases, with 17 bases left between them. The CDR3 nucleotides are TGTGCCAGCAGTCCCCAAGGGGGGGCTGGCTATGGCTACACCTTC. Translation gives CASSPQGGAGYGYTF.

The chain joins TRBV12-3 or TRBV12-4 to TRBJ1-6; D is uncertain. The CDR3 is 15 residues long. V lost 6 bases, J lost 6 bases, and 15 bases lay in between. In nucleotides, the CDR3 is TGTGCCAGCAGCTCGGGGAGGGCTGGTAATTCACCCCTCCACTTT. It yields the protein CASSSGRAGNSPLHF.

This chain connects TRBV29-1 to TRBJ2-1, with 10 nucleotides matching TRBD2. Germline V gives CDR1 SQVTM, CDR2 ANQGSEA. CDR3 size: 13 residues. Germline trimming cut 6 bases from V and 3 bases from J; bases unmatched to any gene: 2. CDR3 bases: TGCAGCGTGCGGACTAGCGGCTACAATGAGCAGTTCTTC. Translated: CSVRTSGYNEQFF.

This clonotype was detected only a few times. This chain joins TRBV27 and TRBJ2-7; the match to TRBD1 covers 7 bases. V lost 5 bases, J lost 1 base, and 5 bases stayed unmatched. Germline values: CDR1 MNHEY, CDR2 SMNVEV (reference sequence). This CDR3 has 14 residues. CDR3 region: CASSTRDSSYEQYF. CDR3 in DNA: TGTGCCAGCAGTACCCGGGACAGTTCCTACGAGCAGTACTTC.

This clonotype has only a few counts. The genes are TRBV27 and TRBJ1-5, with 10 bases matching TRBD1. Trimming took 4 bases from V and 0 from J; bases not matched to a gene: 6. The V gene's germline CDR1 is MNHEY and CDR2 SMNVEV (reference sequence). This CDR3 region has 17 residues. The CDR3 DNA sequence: TGTGCCAGCAGTTCCGTGGGACAGGGGATTAGCAATCAGCCCCAGCATTTT. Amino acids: CASSSVGQGISNQPQHF.

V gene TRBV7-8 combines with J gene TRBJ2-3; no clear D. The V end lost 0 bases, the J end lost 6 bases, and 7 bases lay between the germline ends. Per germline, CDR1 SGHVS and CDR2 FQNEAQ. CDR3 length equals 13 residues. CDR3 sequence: CASSLAESDTQYF. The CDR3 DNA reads TGTGCCAGCAGCTTAGCGGAGTCTGATACGCAGTATTTT.

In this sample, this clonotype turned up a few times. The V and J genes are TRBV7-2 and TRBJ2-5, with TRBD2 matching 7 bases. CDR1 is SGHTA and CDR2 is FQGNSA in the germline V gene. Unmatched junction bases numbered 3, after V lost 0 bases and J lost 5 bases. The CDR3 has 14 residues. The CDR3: CASSLARGGETQYF. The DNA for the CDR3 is TGTGCCAGCAGCTTAGCCCGGGGAGGGGAGACCCAGTACTTC.

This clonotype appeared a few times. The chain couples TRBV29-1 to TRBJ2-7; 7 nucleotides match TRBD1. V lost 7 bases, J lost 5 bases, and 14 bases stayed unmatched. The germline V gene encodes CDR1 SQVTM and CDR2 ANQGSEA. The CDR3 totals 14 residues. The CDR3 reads CSGSPTGKIDEQYF. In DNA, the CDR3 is TGCAGCGGCAGCCCGACAGGGAAGATCGACGAGCAGTACTTC.

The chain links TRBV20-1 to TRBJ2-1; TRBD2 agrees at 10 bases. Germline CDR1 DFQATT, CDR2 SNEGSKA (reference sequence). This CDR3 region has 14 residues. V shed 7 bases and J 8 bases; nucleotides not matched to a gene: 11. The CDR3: CSVTGLAGVYEQFF. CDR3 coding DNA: TGCAGTGTTACCGGGCTAGCGGGAGTTTATGAGCAGTTCTTC.

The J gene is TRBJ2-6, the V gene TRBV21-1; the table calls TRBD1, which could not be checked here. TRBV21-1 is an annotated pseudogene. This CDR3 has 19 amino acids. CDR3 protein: CASSRLSGPRFSGANVLTF. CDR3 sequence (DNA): TGTGCCAGCAGCAGATTATCCGGGCCAAGATTCTCTGGGGCCAACGTCCTGACTTTC.